A selection of T cell receptor beta chains follows, all from one sample in a study of HIV-infected patients and healthy controls. TCRdb re-called the 5' RACE reads through MiXCR, storing one row per CDR3 protein. The sample shows 60,000 to 75,000 distinct CDR3 sequences, about a sixth of them seen only once. Sample: CD4+ T cells from blood. These receptors were collected from a human donor in good health. CDR3s leave out the opening cysteine and the closing phenylalanine or tryptophan. Each record gives: V gene, CDR3 protein.

v_gene: TRBV7-2; CDR3aa: ASKTGQLNTEAF
v_gene: TRBV7-9; CDR3aa: ASSPGATTNTGELF
v_gene: TRBV2; CDR3aa: ASSETFLQRQGGT
v_gene: TRBV7-2; CDR3aa: ASSLGVLSNQPQH
v_gene: TRBV27; CDR3aa: ASSLLLELRNEQF
v_gene: TRBV9; CDR3aa: ASSVGLVNEQF
v_gene: TRBV27; CDR3aa: ASSLYRGNTEAF
v_gene: TRBV6-5; CDR3aa: ASIRAAGRGTEAF
v_gene: TRBV7-2; CDR3aa: ASSLARESPLH
v_gene: TRBV7-6; CDR3aa: ASSPGQGWINYGYT
v_gene: TRBV28; CDR3aa: ASSPTDRATSEAF
v_gene: TRBV3-1; CDR3aa: ASSPNTGLARQETQY
v_gene: TRBV28; CDR3aa: ASSLLRSNQPQH
v_gene: TRBV5-1; CDR3aa: ASSLGIAARYNEQF
v_gene: TRBV20-1; CDR3aa: SARDARLSSNEQF
v_gene: TRBV20-1; CDR3aa: SAEDLAGGSKETQY
v_gene: TRBV6-2/TRBV6-3; CDR3aa: ASSLQGLAGYEQY
v_gene: TRBV7-6; CDR3aa: ASSRGPRTSGSRAYEQY
v_gene: TRBV7-3; CDR3aa: ASSATGRLGETQY
v_gene: TRBV7-2; CDR3aa: ASSLLGLAQETQY
v_gene: TRBV3-1; CDR3aa: ASSRQRYEQY
v_gene: TRBV29-1; CDR3aa: SVGVANTGELF
v_gene: TRBV18; CDR3aa: ASSPLPSSYEQY
v_gene: TRBV5-1; CDR3aa: ASSPRTGQNTEAF
v_gene: TRBV20-1; CDR3aa: SAATLSGNTIY
v_gene: TRBV20-1; CDR3aa: SANEFSGTQY
v_gene: TRBV29-1; CDR3aa: SVDLGQRQYGYT
v_gene: TRBV20-1; CDR3aa: SASQNHPPEQY
v_gene: TRBV29-1; CDR3aa: SVVSRVTEAF
v_gene: TRBV12-3/TRBV12-4; CDR3aa: ASTRVQGADTEAF
v_gene: TRBV18; CDR3aa: ASSTVLAGFNEQF
v_gene: TRBV2; CDR3aa: ASSGGQAGGGYT
v_gene: TRBV3-1; CDR3aa: ASSQDGPEQY
v_gene: TRBV7-2; CDR3aa: ASSPGSLWVEQY
v_gene: TRBV11-2; CDR3aa: ASSSRDRETQY
v_gene: TRBV12-3/TRBV12-4; CDR3aa: ASSRVAGAKNIQY
v_gene: TRBV20-1; CDR3aa: SAPRGGPRREQY
v_gene: TRBV5-1; CDR3aa: ASSFAQGRTGANVLT
v_gene: TRBV30; CDR3aa: AWSVRQEKLF
v_gene: TRBV4-1; CDR3aa: ASSPRGSNQPQH
v_gene: TRBV4-3; CDR3aa: ASSQDIWGLGTDTQY
v_gene: TRBV6-6; CDR3aa: ASRPATGRHTEAF
v_gene: TRBV28; CDR3aa: ASRGTVKETQY
v_gene: TRBV5-1; CDR3aa: ASSLRLAEETQY
v_gene: TRBV7-2; CDR3aa: ASSTYGDPYNEQF
v_gene: TRBV11-3; CDR3aa: ASSLKGSHEQY
v_gene: TRBV4-3; CDR3aa: ASSQGPFRGEGETQY